Listed below are T cell receptor beta chains from one sample, sequenced in a study of blood T cell repertoires in COVID-19. The method was immunoSEQ multiplex PCR; TCRdb's version includes in-frame clones alone and lacks a portion of them. The table has 150,000 to 200,000 clones, around 84% seen once; the top ten hold about 15%. The sequenced sample consisted of PBMCs or T cells enriched from blood (not recorded which). The receptors shown here come from a man aged 45-65 years who had recovered from COVID-19. CDR3s include the opening cysteine and the closing phenylalanine or tryptophan. The order of the fields is D gene, J gene, clone size, V gene, CDR3 DNA, CDR3 protein. A D gene is named only where the DNA matches it firmly. Some rows mark clone size as missing; the rest say once, few, many or name a class of expanded clone.

. | TRBJ1-1 | . | TRBV18 | TGTGCCAGCTCACCACGGACAACCGCGGGATCTGCTTTCTTT | CASSPRTTAGSAFF
. | TRBJ1-1 | . | TRBV6-5 | TGTGCCAGCAGTTACGGGGTTGGCCTAGCGGCTGAAGCTTTCTTT | CASSYGVGLAAEAFF
. | TRBJ1-2 | . | TRBV7-2 | TGTGCCAGCAGCTTAGGCGGGTTCAACTATGGCTACACCTTC | CASSLGGFNYGYTF
TRBD1 | TRBJ1-2 | . | TRBV7-9 | TGTGCCAGCAGCAAAACAGGGGTCAACAGCTATGGCTACACCTTC | CASSKTGVNSYGYTF
. | TRBJ2-2 | . | TRBV18 | TGTGCCAGCTCACCAGAGGGTTGGACCGGGGAGCTGTTTTTT | CASSPEGWTGELFF
TRBD1 | TRBJ1-1 | few | TRBV5-6 | TGTGCCAGCAGCTTCAGGGGGATAGGGATGAACACTGAAGCTTTCTTT | CASSFRGIGMNTEAFF
. | TRBJ2-4 | . | TRBV5-1 | TGCGCCAGCAGCTTGGGCGGGGAGGACATTCAGTACTTC | CASSLGGEDIQYF
. | TRBJ2-5 | . | TRBV18 | TGTGCCAGCTCACCGGACAGACAAGAGACCCAGTACTTC | CASSPDRQETQYF
. | TRBJ1-5 | . | TRBV5-6 | TGTGCCAGCAGCGGACAGAGTAACGATCAGCCCCAGCATTTT | CASSGQSNDQPQHF
. | TRBJ2-5 | . | TRBV4-1 | TGCGCCAGCAGCGGTGACTACACGGAGACCCAGTACTTC | CASSGDYTETQYF
. | TRBJ2-7 | . | TRBV9 | TGTGCCAGCAGCGTTGGCAGGGATGTCGACTACGAGCAGTACTTC | CASSVGRDVDYEQYF
. | TRBJ2-3 | . | TRBV4-1 | TGCGCCAGCAGCCGTGGAGGAACAGATACGCAGTATTTT | CASSRGGTDTQYF
. | TRBJ2-6 | . | TRBV29-1 | TGCAGCGTTGAAGAGAGGGAGAAGGCTGGGGCCAACGTCCTGACTTTC | CSVEEREKAGANVLTF
TRBD1 | TRBJ1-1 | few | TRBV29-1 | TGCAGCGGGGGACAGACAGGAGGCACTGAAGCTTTCTTT | CSGGQTGGTEAFF
. | TRBJ1-2 | many | TRBV29-1 | TGCAGCTATTCCGGACTGTCGGGTGGCTACACCTTC | CSYSGLSGGYTF
. | TRBJ2-6 | . | TRBV5-5 | TGTGCCAGCAGCTTGTACAGGGAAGTGGCCGGGGCCAACGTCCTGACTTTC | CASSLYREVAGANVLTF
. | TRBJ2-7 | . | TRBV30 | TGTGCCTGGAGTGTAGCAGGGGATTACGAGCAGTACTTC | CAWSVAGDYEQYF
TRBD1 | TRBJ2-7 | . | TRBV7-9 | TGTGCCAGCAGTTCCGGGACAGGTGCCCCCTACGAGCAGTACTTC | CASSSGTGAPYEQYF
. | TRBJ2-5 | . | TRBV12-5 | TGTGCTAGTGGTTTGATAGGAGGGTCGGGGGAGACCCAGTACTTC | CASGLIGGSGETQYF
TRBD1 | TRBJ1-5 | . | TRBV28 | TGTGCCAGCAGTGGACAGGTAGGAGCCCAGCATTTT | CASSGQVGAQHF
. | TRBJ2-5 | . | TRBV7-3 | TGTGCCAGCAGCCGGGGGCCTTCTAGCGGACAAGAGACCCAGTACTTC | CASSRGPSSGQETQYF
TRBD1 | TRBJ2-6 | . | TRBV19 | TGTGCCAGTAGTGGGACAGGGGGCTCTGGGGCCAACGTCCTGACTTTC | CASSGTGGSGANVLTF
TRBD2 | TRBJ2-5 | . | TRBV5-4 | TGTGCCAGCAGCTTAGCTAGCGGGGGGGCTGTAGAGACCCAGTACTTC | CASSLASGGAVETQYF
TRBD1 | TRBJ1-2 | few | TRBV5-1 | TGCGCCAGCAGCCCCGGGACAGCTAACTATGGCTACACCTTC | CASSPGTANYGYTF
. | TRBJ1-1 | . | TRBV5-1 | TGCGCCAGCAGGGGGCGAGTCACTGAAGCTTTCTTT | CASRGRVTEAFF
TRBD1 | TRBJ1-3 | . | TRBV7-8 | TGTGCCAGCCGAGGACAGGGAGGTGGAAACACCATATATTTT | CASRGQGGGNTIYF
TRBD1 | TRBJ1-2 | once | TRBV5-1 | TGCGCCAGCAGCGTCGGGACAGGGAATGGCTACACCTTC | CASSVGTGNGYTF
. | TRBJ2-7 | . | TRBV6-5 | TGTGCCAGCAGTTACGACAGATACTACGAGCAGTACTTC | CASSYDRYYEQYF
TRBD2 | TRBJ2-3 | . | TRBV13 | TGTGCCAGCAGCTTTGCGGGGGGTGGGTTCACAGATACGCAGTATTTT | CASSFAGGGFTDTQYF
. | TRBJ2-3 | . | TRBV6-5 | TGTGCCAGCATTATCCAGGGGAGCACAGATACGCAGTATTTT | CASIIQGSTDTQYF
. | TRBJ1-2 | . | TRBV7-9 | TGTGCCAGCAGCTTTGGGGGCGGCCTGAGTAACTATGGCTACACCTTC | CASSFGGGLSNYGYTF
TRBD2 | TRBJ2-5 | . | TRBV19 | TGTGCCAGTAATGGCGCGGGGGGCTTTCAAGAGACCCAGTACTTC | CASNGAGGFQETQYF
. | TRBJ1-2 | . | TRBV30 | TGTGCCTGGAGTGTGGCAGGTATTGACACCTTC | CAWSVAGIDTF
TRBD2 | TRBJ2-3 | . | TRBV18 | TGTGCCAGCTCACAGGCGGGGGGCAGCACAGATACGCAGTATTTT | CASSQAGGSTDTQYF
. | TRBJ2-7 | . | TRBV2 | TGTGCCAGCAGCCCCCAGGGTTCGTCGGCTAACGAGCAGTACTTC | CASSPQGSSANEQYF
TRBD1 | TRBJ2-2 | . | TRBV6-2/TRBV6-3 | TGTGCCAGCAGTTACGGACAGGGGCGGAACACCGGGGAGCTGTTTTTT | CASSYGQGRNTGELFF
TRBD1 | TRBJ2-7 | . | TRBV3-1/TRBV3-2 | TGTGCCAGCAGCCAAGCGGACAGGGGCCCCTACGAGCAGTACTTC | CASSQADRGPYEQYF
. | TRBJ2-5 | . | TRBV4-1 | TGCGCCAGCAGCGTGACGGGGACTCAAGAGACCCAGTACTTC | CASSVTGTQETQYF
. | TRBJ2-1 | . | TRBV27 | TGTGCCAGCAGTTACGAAAATCGGGAGCCGTACAATGAGCAGTTCTTC | CASSYENREPYNEQFF
. | TRBJ1-2 | . | TRBV6-6 | TGTGCCAGCAGTTACTCGACAGTAGCTGGCTACACCTTC | CASSYSTVAGYTF
TRBD2 | TRBJ2-5 | . | TRBV6-2/TRBV6-3 | TGTGCCAGCAGTAACAGACTAGCGGGGGAAGAGACCCAGTACTTC | CASSNRLAGEETQYF
. | TRBJ1-3 | . | TRBV5-1 | TGCGCCAGCAGCTTGGTAGTTGGGCTCTCTGGAAACACCATATATTTT | CASSLVVGLSGNTIYF
. | TRBJ2-7 | . | TRBV3-1/TRBV3-2 | TGTGCCAGCAGCCAAGTACAGTACGAGCAGTACTTC | CASSQVQYEQYF
TRBD1 | TRBJ1-2 | . | TRBV7-9 | TGTGCCAGCAGCCTCGACCTCCTGACAGGGGGGGCCTATGGCTACACCTTC | CASSLDLLTGGAYGYTF
. | TRBJ2-7 | . | TRBV18 | TGTGCCAGCTCTCTTCCAGACTACGAGCAGTACTTC | CASSLPDYEQYF
. | TRBJ1-2 | . | TRBV19 | TGTGCCAGTAGCCCGACAGGTCTGCTGGTTGTCAACTATGGCTACACCTTC | CASSPTGLLVVNYGYTF
TRBD1 | TRBJ1-1 | . | TRBV3-1/TRBV3-2 | TGTGCCAGCAGCGACGGGGACAGGGGGCACTACACTGAAGCTTTCTTT | CASSDGDRGHYTEAFF
TRBD2 | TRBJ2-5 | . | TRBV6-2/TRBV6-3 | TGTGCCAGCAGCCGCGGACTAGCGGGGGTGAAAGAGACCCAGTACTTC | CASSRGLAGVKETQYF
TRBD1 | TRBJ1-2 | . | TRBV12-3/TRBV12-4 | TGTGCCACCAAGCCGGGACAGGGGTCTGGCTACACCTTC | CATKPGQGSGYTF
. | TRBJ2-4 | once | TRBV9 | TGTGCCAGCAGCCCAGAAGTGCAGGTAAACATTCAGTACTTC | CASSPEVQVNIQYF
. | TRBJ2-1 | . | TRBV29-1 | TGCAGCGTTCGTCCCGGGGGCAATGAGCAGTTCTTC | CSVRPGGNEQFF